This record covers a single T cell receptor (beta chain). The germline gives CDR1 DFQATT, CDR2 SNEGSKA (reference sequence). The CDR3 covers 10 residues. With 5 bases removed from V and 8 bases from J, the gap between germline ends came to 6 bases. The study recruited people aged roughly 18 to 100 years across approximately 24 US areas. Participants' own reports of clinical history determined their cohort assignment. This sample was included in a study of blood T cell repertoires in COVID-19. Per the authors' pipeline: Amplified reference gene primers provided the basis for estimating nucleated cell counts. The table came from immunoSEQ multiplex PCR; TCRdb's copy has only in-frame clones and leaves some out. The D gene and trimming were derived from the DNA, and the V and J assignments and clone size from that table. The data show almost 200,000 clones, around 92% seen once.

The sequencing sample was made of PBMCs or T cells enriched from blood (not recorded which). The chain links TRBV20-1 to TRBJ1-4; D gene unclear. This receptor was identified in a woman younger than 35 who had recovered from COVID-19. The CDR3, as DNA: TGCAGTGCTTATAGAGAAAAACTGTTTTTT. This sequence encodes CSAYREKLFF.